This T cell receptor beta chain stems from a study of response to subunit inactivated influenza vaccine. Study conclusions and caveats: Only a handful of new T cells, the authors suggested, are recruited with each seasonal influenza vaccination.

Turning to this clonotype: No antigen is known for it.

TCRdb reprocessed the RT-PCR reads via MiXCR and lists one record per CDR3 protein. The sample holds around 750,000 distinct CDR3 sequences, around 21% seen once. Trimming removed 5 bases from V and 9 bases from J; junction bases left unmatched: 6. The germline V gene has CDR1 SNHLY and CDR2 FYNNEI. There are 13 residues in the CDR3. The sample in question was PBMCs from blood, obtained approximately 5 days after vaccination. This TCR was recovered from a man in his fifties who received an inactivated influenza vaccine. The V gene is TRBV2, the J gene TRBJ2-1; 8 nucleotides match TRBD1. The CDR3, as DNA: TGTGCCAGCAGTTTGACAGGGGAGGTTGAGCAGTTCTTC. The encoded protein is CASSLTGEVEQFF.